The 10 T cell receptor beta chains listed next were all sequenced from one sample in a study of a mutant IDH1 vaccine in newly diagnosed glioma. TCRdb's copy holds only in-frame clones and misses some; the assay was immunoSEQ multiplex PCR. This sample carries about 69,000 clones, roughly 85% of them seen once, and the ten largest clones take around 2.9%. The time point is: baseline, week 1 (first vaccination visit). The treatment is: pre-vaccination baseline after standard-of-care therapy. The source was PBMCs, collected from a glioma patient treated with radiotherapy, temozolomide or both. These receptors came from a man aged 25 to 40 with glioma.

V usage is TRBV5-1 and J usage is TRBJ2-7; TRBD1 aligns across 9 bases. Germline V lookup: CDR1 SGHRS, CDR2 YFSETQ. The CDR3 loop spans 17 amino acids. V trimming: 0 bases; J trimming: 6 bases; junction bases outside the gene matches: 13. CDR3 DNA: TGCGCCAGCAGCTTGGCTTGGGGACAGGGAACCACGGGCGAGCAGTACTTC. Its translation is CASSLAWGQGTTGEQYF.

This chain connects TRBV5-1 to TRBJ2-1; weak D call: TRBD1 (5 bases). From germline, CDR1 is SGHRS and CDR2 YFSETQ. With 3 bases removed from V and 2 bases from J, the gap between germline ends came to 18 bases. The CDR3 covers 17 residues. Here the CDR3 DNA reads TGCGCCAGCAGCTCCCCCCCCGACAGTCTAACCTACAATGAGCAGTTCTTC. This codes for CASSSPPDSLTYNEQFF.

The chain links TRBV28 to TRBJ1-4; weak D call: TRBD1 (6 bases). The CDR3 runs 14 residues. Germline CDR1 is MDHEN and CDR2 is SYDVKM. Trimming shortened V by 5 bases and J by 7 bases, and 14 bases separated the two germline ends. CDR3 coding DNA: TGTGCCAGCAGTCTAGGGGGGTTAGTTGAAAAACTGTTTTTT. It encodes CASSLGGLVEKLFF.

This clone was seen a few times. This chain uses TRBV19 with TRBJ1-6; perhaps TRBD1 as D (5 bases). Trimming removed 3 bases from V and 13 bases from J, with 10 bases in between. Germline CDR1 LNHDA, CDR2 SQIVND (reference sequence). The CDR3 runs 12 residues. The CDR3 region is CASSIGSGPLHF. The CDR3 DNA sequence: TGTGCCAGTAGTATCGGGTCAGGGCCCCTCCACTTT.

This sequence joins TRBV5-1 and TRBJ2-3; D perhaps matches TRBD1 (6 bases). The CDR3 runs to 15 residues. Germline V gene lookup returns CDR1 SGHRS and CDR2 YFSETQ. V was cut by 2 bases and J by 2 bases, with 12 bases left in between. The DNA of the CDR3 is TGCGCCAGCAGCTTTTACCGGGACAACACAGATACGCAGTATTTT. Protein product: CASSFYRDNTDTQYF.

The DNA for the CDR3 is TGTGCCAGTAGGATACGTGGTCAACGAATTGATACGTACACTGAAGCTTTCTTT. Translating it yields CASRIRGQRIDTYTEAFF. The J gene is TRBJ1-1, the V gene TRBV19; D not resolved. This CDR3 spans 18 amino acids. V shed 6 bases and J shed 3 bases, with 26 bases lying between them. Germline CDR1 reads LNHDA; CDR2 reads SQIVND (reference sequence).

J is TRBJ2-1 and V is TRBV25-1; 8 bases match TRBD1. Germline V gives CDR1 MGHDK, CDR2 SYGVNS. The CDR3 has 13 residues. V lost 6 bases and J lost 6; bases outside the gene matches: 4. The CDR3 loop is CASRDRVFNEQFF. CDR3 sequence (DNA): TGTGCCAGCAGGGACAGGGTTTTCAATGAGCAGTTCTTC. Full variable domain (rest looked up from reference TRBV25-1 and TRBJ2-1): EADIYQTPRYLVIGTGKKITLECSQTMGHDKMYWYQQDPGMELHLIHYSYGVNSTEKGDLSSESTVSRIRTEHFPLTLESARPSHTSQYLCASRDRVFNEQFFGPGTRLTVL.

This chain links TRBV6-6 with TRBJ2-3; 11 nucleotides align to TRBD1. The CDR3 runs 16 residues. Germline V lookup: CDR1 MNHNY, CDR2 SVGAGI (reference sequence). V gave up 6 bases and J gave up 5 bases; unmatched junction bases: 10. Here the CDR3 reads CASRRGQGAFGDTQYF. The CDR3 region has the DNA TGTGCCAGCAGACGAGGACAGGGGGCTTTTGGAGATACGCAGTATTTT.

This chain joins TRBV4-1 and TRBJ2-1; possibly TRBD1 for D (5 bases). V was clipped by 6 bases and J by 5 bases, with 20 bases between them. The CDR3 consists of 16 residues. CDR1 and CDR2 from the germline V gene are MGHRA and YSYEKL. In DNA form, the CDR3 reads TGCGCCAGCAGACTGACAAGGGGCCCCACAAACAATGAGCAGTTCTTC. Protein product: CASRLTRGPTNNEQFF.

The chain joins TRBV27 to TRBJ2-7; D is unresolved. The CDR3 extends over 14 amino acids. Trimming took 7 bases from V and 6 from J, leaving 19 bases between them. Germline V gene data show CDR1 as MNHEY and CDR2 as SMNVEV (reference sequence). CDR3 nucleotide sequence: TGTGCCAGCACCAAAATTTCAGAGCAGAGCGAGCAGTACTTC. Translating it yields CASTKISEQSEQYF.